The 22 T cell receptor beta chains below come from one sample, sequenced in a study of blood T cell repertoires in COVID-19. Using immunoSEQ multiplex PCR, the repertoire was profiled, and TCRdb retains in-frame clones only, with some absent. Among about 290,000 clones, around 85% were seen once, and the ten largest hold approximately 3.8%. Sequenced material: peripheral blood. The receptors were sampled from a woman aged 50 to 60 with active or convalescent COVID-19.

V and J are TRBV6-1 and TRBJ1-4; a possible D gene is TRBD1 (6 bases). This CDR3 comprises 14 residues. The germline V and J ends were trimmed by 3 bases and 5 bases, with 10 bases remaining between them. CDR1 and CDR2 (germline): MNHNS, SASEGT. The CDR3 reads CASSEGTPNEKLFF. In DNA form, the CDR3 reads TGTGCCAGCAGTGAGGGGACACCGAATGAAAAACTGTTTTTT.

The V gene is TRBV20-1, the J gene TRBJ2-1; possible D gene TRBD2, 6 bases. The CDR3 has 15 residues. The V end was cut by 3 bases, the J end by 0 bases, with 12 bases between. Per germline, CDR1 DFQATT and CDR2 SNEGSKA (reference sequence). CDR3 sequence reads: CSASSLASSYNEQFF. CDR3 bases: TGCAGTGCTAGTTCGCTAGCGTCCTCCTACAATGAGCAGTTCTTC.

The CDR3 sequence: CASSLGQGGSHEQFF. DNA for the CDR3: TGCGCCAGCAGCTTGGGACAGGGGGGGTCCCATGAGCAGTTCTTC. The gene calls are TRBV5-1 and TRBJ2-1; TRBD1 aligns across 9 bases. The V gene's germline CDR1 is SGHRS and CDR2 YFSETQ. Unmatched junction bases numbered 6, after V lost 0 bases and J lost 8 bases. The CDR3 length is 15 residues.

This clone was seen a handful of times. This sequence joins TRBV28 and TRBJ1-1; 7 positions match TRBD1. This CDR3 is built from 17 residues. V gave up 3 bases and J gave up 8 bases; unmatched junction bases: 18. Germline V gene data show CDR1 as MDHEN and CDR2 as SYDVKM. The CDR3 DNA reads as TGTGCCAGCAGTTTCCCCACTTGGACAGGACTTACGGAGGAAGCTTTCTTT. This sequence encodes CASSFPTWTGLTEEAFF.

The chain carries TRBV18 and TRBJ2-5; D possibly corresponds to TRBD2 (6 bases). Trimming took off 4 bases at V and 5 bases at J, with 17 bases between the two ends. Germline V gene sequence: CDR1 KGHSH, CDR2 LQKENI. The CDR3 runs to 15 residues. In nucleotides, the CDR3 is TGTGCCAGCTCACTACTTATAGAGGAGGGGGAGACCCAGTACTTC. Amino acids: CASSLLIEEGETQYF.

The rearrangement uses TRBV6-1 and TRBJ1-1; 7 nucleotides agree with TRBD1. The CDR3 is 13 amino acids. The ends lost 3 bases at V and 11 bases at J; junction bases unmatched: 9. The germline V gene encodes CDR1 MNHNS and CDR2 SASEGT. CDR3 coding DNA: TGTGCCAGCAGTGAGGGGACAGTCCTAGGTGCTTTCTTT. Translation: CASSEGTVLGAFF.

The chain links TRBV9 to TRBJ2-2; 10 nucleotides agree with TRBD1. There are 15 residues in the CDR3. Losses at the gene ends were 4 bases for V and 7 bases for J; bases not matched to a gene: 7. Per germline, CDR1 SGDLS and CDR2 YYNGEE. CDR3: CASSLQGQGIGELFF. The CDR3 DNA sequence: TGTGCCAGCAGCCTTCAGGGACAGGGGATCGGGGAGCTGTTTTTT.

The chain links TRBV19 to TRBJ1-5; D perhaps matches TRBD1 (5 bases). V lost 5 bases and J lost 5, with 10 bases in between. CDR1 LNHDA and CDR2 SQIVND come from the germline V gene (reference sequence). This CDR3 contains 13 residues. DNA of the CDR3: TGTGCCAGTAGTGTCAGGGTGTATCAGCCCCAGCATTTT. Translating it yields CASSVRVYQPQHF.

The chain employs TRBV5-1 and TRBJ2-1, with D possibly being TRBD2 (5 bases). Trimming took 0 bases from V and 10 from J, leaving 14 bases between them. Per germline, CDR1 SGHRS and CDR2 YFSETQ. The CDR3 has 14 residues. The CDR3: CASSLALAPGEQFF. The CDR3 nucleotides are TGCGCCAGCAGCTTGGCTTTAGCCCCGGGGGAGCAGTTCTTC.

This clone was picked up a small number of times. The V and J genes are TRBV9 and TRBJ1-1; a possible D gene is TRBD1 (5 bases). The CDR3 is 14 amino acids. V was cut by 4 bases and J by 4 bases, with 14 bases left in between. Germline V CDR1 and CDR2: SGDLS, YYNGEE. CDR3 sequence reads: CASSPYGQGTEAFF. CDR3 sequence (DNA): TGTGCCAGCAGCCCCTACGGGCAGGGCACTGAAGCTTTCTTT.

The rearrangement links TRBV28 to TRBJ2-1, with D perhaps matching TRBD2 (6 bases). The CDR3 covers 15 residues. From germline, CDR1 is MDHEN and CDR2 SYDVKM. Trimming removed 6 bases from V and 2 bases from J, with 14 bases in between. The CDR3 bases are TGTGCCAGCAGGACGGGAGAGGGAGCCTACAATGAGCAGTTCTTC. Encoded protein: CASRTGEGAYNEQFF.

The DNA of the CDR3 is TGTGCCAGCAGCCCAAGACCTCCGGGACTCACCTCTAGCACAGATACGCAGTATTTT. It encodes CASSPRPPGLTSSTDTQYF. V gene TRBV7-9 combines with J gene TRBJ2-3, with a tentative D call TRBD2 (6 bases). This CDR3 has 19 residues. V lost 5 bases and J 0 bases, leaving 24 bases between the germline ends. Germline CDR1 and CDR2: SEHNR and FQNEAQ (reference sequence). Full variable domain (missing parts from reference TRBV7-9 and TRBJ2-3): DTGVSQNPRHKITKRGQNVTFRCDPISEHNRLYWYRQTLGQGPEFLTYFQNEAQLEKSRLLSDRFSAERPKGSFSTLEIQRTEQGDSAMYLCASSPRPPGLTSSTDTQYFGPGTRLTVL.

The chain recombines TRBV19 with TRBJ2-3; 10 nucleotides align to TRBD2. The CDR3 consists of 15 residues. CDR1 and CDR2 from the germline V gene are LNHDA and SQIVND (reference sequence). The V and J ends lost 3 bases and 2 bases, in that order; junction bases with no gene match: 2. In nucleotides, the CDR3 is TGTGCCAGTAGTATGCTAGCGGGAGACACAGATACGCAGTATTTT. The encoded protein is CASSMLAGDTDTQYF.

The CDR3 loop is CASSPGIGLSGANVLTF. The CDR3 DNA reads TGTGCCAGTTCACCCGGGATTGGGCTTTCTGGGGCCAACGTCCTGACTTTC. The gene calls are TRBV19 and TRBJ2-6; maybe TRBD2 (5 bases). The CDR3 consists of 17 residues. Trimming removed 8 bases at V and 1 base at J, with 18 bases between. Germline CDR1 and CDR2: LNHDA and SQIVND (reference sequence).

V usage is TRBV9 and J usage is TRBJ1-2; maybe TRBD1 (6 bases). This CDR3 is built from 13 residues. V was cut by 7 bases and J by 7 bases, with 17 bases left in between. The V gene's germline CDR1 is SGDLS and CDR2 YYNGEE. The CDR3: CASGSTGLGGYTF. The CDR3 nucleotides are TGTGCCAGCGGCTCAACAGGGTTGGGTGGCTACACCTTC.

V usage is TRBV10-3 and J usage is TRBJ2-3; TRBD2 matches at 7 bases. The germline V gene has CDR1 ENHRY and CDR2 SYGVKD. The CDR3 length is 15 residues. J gave up 2 bases and V 4 bases, and 6 bases lay outside the gene matches. This CDR3 reads CAISASSGYTDTQYF. The DNA for the CDR3 is TGTGCCATCAGTGCGTCTAGCGGCTACACAGATACGCAGTATTTT.

The chain employs TRBV6-5 and TRBJ1-3; 10 bases match TRBD1. CDR1 and CDR2 (germline): MNHEY, SVGAGI. This CDR3 contains 14 residues. With 10 bases clipped from V and 2 bases from J, the junction kept 5 bases outside the gene matches. The CDR3 DNA follows: TGTGCCACGGGGACAGGGGACGCTGGAAACACCATATATTTT. Translation gives CATGTGDAGNTIYF.

V is TRBV6-5 and J is TRBJ2-7; D perhaps matches TRBD1 (6 bases). The germline V gene encodes CDR1 MNHEY and CDR2 SVGAGI. The V gene lost 7 bases and the J gene lost 0 bases, with 10 bases spanning the gap. The CDR3 is 13 residues long. The CDR3 DNA is TGTGCCAGCAATGGGGGCTACTCCTACGAGCAGTACTTC. Residues: CASNGGYSYEQYF.

The genes are TRBV9 and TRBJ1-3; possibly TRBD1 for D (6 bases). The CDR3 contains 15 residues. Germline CDR1 is SGDLS and CDR2 is YYNGEE. V was clipped by 3 bases and J by 0 bases, with 10 bases between them. The CDR3 DNA sequence: TGTGCCAGCAGCGAAGGGGGAAGCTCTGGAAACACCATATATTTT. It encodes CASSEGGSSGNTIYF.

The chain recombines TRBV4-1 with TRBJ1-2; tentatively, D is TRBD1 (5 bases). The CDR3 runs 19 residues. V lost 0 bases to trimming and J lost 0 bases, with 20 bases between them. Germline values: CDR1 MGHRA, CDR2 YSYEKL. CDR3 sequence: CASSQDGGTRGTPNYGYTF. The DNA of the CDR3 is TGCGCCAGCAGCCAAGATGGGGGAACGCGGGGAACCCCTAACTATGGCTACACCTTC.

The chain joins TRBV27 to TRBJ1-6, with 10 nucleotides matching TRBD1. With V trimmed by 5 bases and J by 1 base, 5 bases remained unmatched. Germline lookup yields CDR1 MNHEY and CDR2 SMNVEV (reference sequence). The CDR3 extends over 17 amino acids. The DNA for the CDR3 is TGTGCCAGCAGTAGACAGGGGGCAGGATCCTATAATTCACCCCTCCACTTT. The encoded protein is CASSRQGAGSYNSPLHF.

The genes are TRBV28 and TRBJ1-4, with 7 bases fitting TRBD1. In germline, CDR1 is MDHEN, CDR2 SYDVKM. V was pared by 5 bases and J by 8 bases, with 8 bases of the junction left unmatched. The CDR3 has 14 residues. As DNA, the CDR3 is TGTGCCAGCAGTGAGCCAGGGGGGAACGAAAAACTGTTTTTT. It codes for CASSEPGGNEKLFF.